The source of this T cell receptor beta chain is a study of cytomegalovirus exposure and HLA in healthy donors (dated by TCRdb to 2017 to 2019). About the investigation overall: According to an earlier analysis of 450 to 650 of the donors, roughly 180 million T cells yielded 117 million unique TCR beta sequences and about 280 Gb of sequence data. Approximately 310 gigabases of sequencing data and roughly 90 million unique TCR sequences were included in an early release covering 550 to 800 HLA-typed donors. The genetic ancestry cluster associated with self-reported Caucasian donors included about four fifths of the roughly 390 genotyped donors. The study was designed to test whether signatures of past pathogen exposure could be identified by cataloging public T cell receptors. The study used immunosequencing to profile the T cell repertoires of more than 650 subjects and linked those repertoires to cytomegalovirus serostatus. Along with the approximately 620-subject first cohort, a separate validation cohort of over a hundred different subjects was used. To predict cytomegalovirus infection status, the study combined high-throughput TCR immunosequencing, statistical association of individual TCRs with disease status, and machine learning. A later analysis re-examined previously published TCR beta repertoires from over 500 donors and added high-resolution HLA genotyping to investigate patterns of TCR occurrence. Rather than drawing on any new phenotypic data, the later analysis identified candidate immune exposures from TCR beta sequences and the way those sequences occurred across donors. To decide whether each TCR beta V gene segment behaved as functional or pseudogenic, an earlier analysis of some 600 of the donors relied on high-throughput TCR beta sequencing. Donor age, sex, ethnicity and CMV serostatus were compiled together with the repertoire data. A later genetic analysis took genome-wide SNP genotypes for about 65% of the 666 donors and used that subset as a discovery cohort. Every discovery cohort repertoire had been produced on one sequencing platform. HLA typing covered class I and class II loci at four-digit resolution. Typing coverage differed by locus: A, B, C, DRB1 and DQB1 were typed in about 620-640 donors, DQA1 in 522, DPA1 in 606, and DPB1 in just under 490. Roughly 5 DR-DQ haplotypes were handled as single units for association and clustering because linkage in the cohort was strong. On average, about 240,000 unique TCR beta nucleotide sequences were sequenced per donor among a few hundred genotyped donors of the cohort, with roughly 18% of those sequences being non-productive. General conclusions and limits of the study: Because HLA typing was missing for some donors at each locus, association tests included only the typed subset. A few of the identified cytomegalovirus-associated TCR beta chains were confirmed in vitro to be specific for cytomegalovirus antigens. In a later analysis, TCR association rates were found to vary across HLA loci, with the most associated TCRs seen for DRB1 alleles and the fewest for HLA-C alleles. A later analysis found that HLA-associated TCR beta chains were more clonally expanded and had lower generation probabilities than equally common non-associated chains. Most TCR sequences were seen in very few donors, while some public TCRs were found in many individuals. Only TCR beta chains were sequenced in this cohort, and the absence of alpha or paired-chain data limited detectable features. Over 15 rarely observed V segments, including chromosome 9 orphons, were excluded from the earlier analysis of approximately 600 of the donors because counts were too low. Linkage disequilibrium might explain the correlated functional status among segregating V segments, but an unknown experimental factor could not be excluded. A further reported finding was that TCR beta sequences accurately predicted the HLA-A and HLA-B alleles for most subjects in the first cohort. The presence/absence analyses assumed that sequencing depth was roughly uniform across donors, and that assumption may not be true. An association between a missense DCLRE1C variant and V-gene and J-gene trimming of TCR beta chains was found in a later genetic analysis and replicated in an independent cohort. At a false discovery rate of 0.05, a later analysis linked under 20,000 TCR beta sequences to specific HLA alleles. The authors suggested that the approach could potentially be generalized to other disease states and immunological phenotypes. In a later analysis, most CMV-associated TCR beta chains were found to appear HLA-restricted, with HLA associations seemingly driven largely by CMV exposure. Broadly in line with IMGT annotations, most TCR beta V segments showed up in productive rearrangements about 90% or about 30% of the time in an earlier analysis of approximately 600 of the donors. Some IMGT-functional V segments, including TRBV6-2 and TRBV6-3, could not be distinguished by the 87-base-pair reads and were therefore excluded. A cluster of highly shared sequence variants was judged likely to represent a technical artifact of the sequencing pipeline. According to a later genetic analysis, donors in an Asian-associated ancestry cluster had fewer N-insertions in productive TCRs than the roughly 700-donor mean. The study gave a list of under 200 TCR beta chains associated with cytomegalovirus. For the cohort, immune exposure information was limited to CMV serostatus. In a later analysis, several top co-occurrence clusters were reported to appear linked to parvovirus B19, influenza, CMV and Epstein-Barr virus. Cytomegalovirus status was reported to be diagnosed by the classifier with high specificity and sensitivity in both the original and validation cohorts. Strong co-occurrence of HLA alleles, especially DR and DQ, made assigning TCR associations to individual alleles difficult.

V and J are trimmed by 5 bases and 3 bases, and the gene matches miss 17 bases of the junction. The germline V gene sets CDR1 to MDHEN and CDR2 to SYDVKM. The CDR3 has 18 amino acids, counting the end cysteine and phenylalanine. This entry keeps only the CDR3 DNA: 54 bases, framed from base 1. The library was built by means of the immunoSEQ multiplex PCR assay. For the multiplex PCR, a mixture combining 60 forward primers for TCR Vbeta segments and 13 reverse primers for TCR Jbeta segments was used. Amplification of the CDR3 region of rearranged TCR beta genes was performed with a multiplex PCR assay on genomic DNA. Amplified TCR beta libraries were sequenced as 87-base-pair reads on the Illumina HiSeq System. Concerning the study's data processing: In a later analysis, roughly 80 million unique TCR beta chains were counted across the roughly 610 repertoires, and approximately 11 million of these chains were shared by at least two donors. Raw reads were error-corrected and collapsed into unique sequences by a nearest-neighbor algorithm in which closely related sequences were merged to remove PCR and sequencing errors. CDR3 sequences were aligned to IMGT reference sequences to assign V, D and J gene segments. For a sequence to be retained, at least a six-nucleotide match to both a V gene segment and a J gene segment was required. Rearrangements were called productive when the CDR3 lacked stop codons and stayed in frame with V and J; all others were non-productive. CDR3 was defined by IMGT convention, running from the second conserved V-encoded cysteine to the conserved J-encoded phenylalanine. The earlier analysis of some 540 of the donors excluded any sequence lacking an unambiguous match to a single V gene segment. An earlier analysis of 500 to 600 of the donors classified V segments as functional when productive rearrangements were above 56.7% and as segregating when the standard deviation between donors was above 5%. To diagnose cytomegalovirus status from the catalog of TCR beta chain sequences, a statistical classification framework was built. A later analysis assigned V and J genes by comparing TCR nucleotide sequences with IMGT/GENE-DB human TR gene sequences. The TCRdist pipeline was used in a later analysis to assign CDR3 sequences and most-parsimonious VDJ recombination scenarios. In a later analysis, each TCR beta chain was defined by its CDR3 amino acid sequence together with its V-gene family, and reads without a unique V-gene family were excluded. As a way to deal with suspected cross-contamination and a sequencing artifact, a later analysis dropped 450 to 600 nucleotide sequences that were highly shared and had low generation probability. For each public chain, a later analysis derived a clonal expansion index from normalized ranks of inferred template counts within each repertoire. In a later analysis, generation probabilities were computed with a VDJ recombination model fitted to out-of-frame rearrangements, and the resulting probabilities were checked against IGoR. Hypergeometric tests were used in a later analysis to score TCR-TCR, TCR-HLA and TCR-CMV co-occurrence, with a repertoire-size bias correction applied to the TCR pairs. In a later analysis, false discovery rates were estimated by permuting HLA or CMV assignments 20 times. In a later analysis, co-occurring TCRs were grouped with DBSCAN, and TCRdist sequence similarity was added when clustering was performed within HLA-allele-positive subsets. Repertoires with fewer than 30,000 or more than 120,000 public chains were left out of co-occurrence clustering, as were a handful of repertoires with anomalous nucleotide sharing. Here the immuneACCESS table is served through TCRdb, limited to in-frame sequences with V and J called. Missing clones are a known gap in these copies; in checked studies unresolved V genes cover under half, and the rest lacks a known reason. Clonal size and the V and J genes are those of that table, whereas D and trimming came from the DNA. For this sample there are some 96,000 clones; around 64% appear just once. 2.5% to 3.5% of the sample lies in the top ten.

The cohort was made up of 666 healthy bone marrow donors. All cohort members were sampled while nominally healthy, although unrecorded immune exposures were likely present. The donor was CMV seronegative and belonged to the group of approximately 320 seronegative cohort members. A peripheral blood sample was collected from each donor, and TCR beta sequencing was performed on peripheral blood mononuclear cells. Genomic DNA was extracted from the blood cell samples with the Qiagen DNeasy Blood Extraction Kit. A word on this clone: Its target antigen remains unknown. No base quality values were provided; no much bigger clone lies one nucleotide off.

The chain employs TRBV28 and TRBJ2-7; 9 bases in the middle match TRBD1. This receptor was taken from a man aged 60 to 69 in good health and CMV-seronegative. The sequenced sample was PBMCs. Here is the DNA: TGTGCCAGCAGTCCGGGGGCCGGGACAGGGACGATGTACTACGAGCAGTACTTC. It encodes CASSPGAGTGTMYYEQYF.